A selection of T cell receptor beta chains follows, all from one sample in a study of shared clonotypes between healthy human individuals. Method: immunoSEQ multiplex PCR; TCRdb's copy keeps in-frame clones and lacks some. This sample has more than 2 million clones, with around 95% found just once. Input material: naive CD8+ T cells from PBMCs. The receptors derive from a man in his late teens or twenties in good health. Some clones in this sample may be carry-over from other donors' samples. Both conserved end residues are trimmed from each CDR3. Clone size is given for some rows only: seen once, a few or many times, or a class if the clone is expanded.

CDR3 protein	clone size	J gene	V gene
ASRLREGAREQY	-	TRBJ2-7	TRBV28
ASSPHTGQSGNTIY	-	TRBJ1-3	TRBV5-1
ASSPPSDYEQY	-	TRBJ2-7	TRBV27
ASSLWTGETQY	once	TRBJ2-5	TRBV27
ASSPTRGANVLT	few	TRBJ2-6	TRBV18
ASSLQAFGQY	-	TRBJ2-7	TRBV11-2
ASSPGGSSGGYNEQF	-	TRBJ2-1	TRBV9
ASSPQTENTEAF	-	TRBJ1-1	TRBV5-1
ASSAGQQGANTEAF	-	TRBJ1-1	TRBV9
ASSPRPGVFTDTQY	-	TRBJ2-3	TRBV5-1
ASSLGLTDFYEQY	-	TRBJ2-7	TRBV5-4
ASSVGGGNQPQH	few	TRBJ1-5	TRBV9
ASSSPPDTQY	once	TRBJ2-3	TRBV7-3
ASSLRTGYTGELF	-	TRBJ2-2	TRBV11-2
ASSDRGWNEQF	-	TRBJ2-1	TRBV27
ASSMATGVTNEKLF	-	TRBJ1-4	TRBV19
ASAGGDRNEQF	-	TRBJ2-1	TRBV5-1
ASSSWLGTGGAGANVLT	-	TRBJ2-6	TRBV7-9
ASSEGFNQGNTIY	-	TRBJ1-3	TRBV2
ASSSLGGYGYT	-	TRBJ1-2	TRBV7-8